One T cell receptor (beta chain) is described in this entry. This record belongs to a study of CD8+CD57+ T cells in acquired aplastic anemia. Germline V gene sequence: CDR1 MDHEN, CDR2 SYDVKM. This CDR3 is built from 15 residues. The V and J ends lost 4 bases and 3 bases, in that order; junction bases with no gene match: 8. The TCR beta profiling, which covered VDJ combination and CDR3 sequence, was carried out using genomic DNA as the template. TCRdb processed the reads anew with MiXCR; each CDR3 protein has one entry. The sample gives 50,000 to 65,000 distinct CDR3 sequences, under 55% of which show up once; 2% to 2.5% is in the top ten.

Sequences were obtained from sorted CD4+, CD8+, or CD8+CD57+ T cells (not recorded which) from PBMCs. The source of this sequence is a human donor in good health, serving as a control. This rearrangement joins TRBV28 to TRBJ2-7; 8 bases agree with TRBD1. DNA for the CDR3: TGTGCCAGCAGTTCCAGGGGGCCGATTTACTACGAGCAGTACTTC. Its translation: CASSSRGPIYYEQYF.